This T cell receptor beta chain was retrieved from a study of blood T cells in healthy people across ages. This CDR3 region has 16 residues. Germline CDR1 SGHTA, CDR2 FQGNSA. Deletions cut 3 bases from V and 1 base from J, with 13 bases between. The table lists this clonotype with many counts. Together with a sample-barcoded 5' primer, a J-beta primer mix was included in a second PCR lasting about 6 to 12 cycles. Using its own MiXCR run on the 5' RACE reads, TCRdb lists one record per CDR3 protein. Of more than 900,000 distinct CDR3 sequences detected, 25% to 35% appear once; the ten largest clones hold approximately 10%. This same sample was also taken into another study, of T cells of mothers and their children.

This sequence originates from a woman aged 40 to 50 in good health. The sequenced sample consisted of blood. V gene TRBV7-2 combines with J gene TRBJ1-5; no definite D call. The CDR3 DNA is TGTGCCAGCAGCTTGGGTAGTGGGCGAAGCAATCAGCCCCAGCATTTT. Its protein is CASSLGSGRSNQPQHF.